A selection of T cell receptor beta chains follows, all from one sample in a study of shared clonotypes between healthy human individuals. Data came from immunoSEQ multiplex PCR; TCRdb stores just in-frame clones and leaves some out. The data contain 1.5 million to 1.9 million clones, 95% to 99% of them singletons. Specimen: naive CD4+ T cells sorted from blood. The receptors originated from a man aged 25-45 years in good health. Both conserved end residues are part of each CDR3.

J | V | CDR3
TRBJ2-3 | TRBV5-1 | CASSGKNTDTQYF
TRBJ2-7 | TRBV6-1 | CASSEAGLGEPYEQYF
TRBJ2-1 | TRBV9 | CASSVGAGTSAYEQFF
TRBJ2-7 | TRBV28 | CASSFLGTYEQYF
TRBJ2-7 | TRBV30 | CAWSRRDRASYEQYF
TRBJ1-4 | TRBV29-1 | CALRQTNEKLFF
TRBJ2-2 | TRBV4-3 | CASSQLAGGPTGELFF
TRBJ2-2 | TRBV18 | CASSAPWGGRRTGELFF
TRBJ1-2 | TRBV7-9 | CASSHTGRLNYGYTF
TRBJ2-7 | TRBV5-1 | CASSRRVTEGEQYF